What follows is one T cell receptor beta chain and its context. Method: immunoSEQ multiplex PCR; TCRdb's copy keeps in-frame clones and lacks some. Of approximately 160,000 clones listed, over 85% are singletons. A Seattle source enrolled patients during active infection and followed them longitudinally. This entry is derived from a study of blood T cell repertoires in COVID-19. This CDR3 contains 14 residues. The sequenced sample consisted of peripheral blood. This sequence was found in a woman in her sixties with COVID-19, enrolled during active disease. The chain couples TRBV21-1 to TRBJ1-1. TRBV21-1 is described as a pseudogene. The CDR3 reads CASRTRGRQNEAFF. CDR3 sequence (DNA): TGTGCCAGCAGGACTCGGGGGAGACAAAATGAAGCTTTCTTT.